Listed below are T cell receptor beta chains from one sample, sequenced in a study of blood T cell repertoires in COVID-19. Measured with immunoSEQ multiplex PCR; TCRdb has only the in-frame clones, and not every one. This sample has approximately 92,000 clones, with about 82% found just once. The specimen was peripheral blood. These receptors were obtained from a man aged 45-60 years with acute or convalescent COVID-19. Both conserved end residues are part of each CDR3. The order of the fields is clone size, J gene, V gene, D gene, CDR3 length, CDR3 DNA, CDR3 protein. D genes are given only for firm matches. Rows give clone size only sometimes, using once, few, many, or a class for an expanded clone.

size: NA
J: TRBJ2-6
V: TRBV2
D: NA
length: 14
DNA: TGTGCCAGCAGAGGGGGCTCTGGGGCCAACGTCCTGACTTTC
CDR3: CASRGGSGANVLTF

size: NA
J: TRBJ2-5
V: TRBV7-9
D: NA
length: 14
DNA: TGTGCCAGCAGCGAAGGACTGGGGGCCGAGACCCAGTACTTC
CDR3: CASSEGLGAETQYF

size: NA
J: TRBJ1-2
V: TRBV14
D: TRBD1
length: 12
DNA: TGTGCCAGCAGCCAGACAGGGCTTGGCTACACCTTC
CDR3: CASSQTGLGYTF

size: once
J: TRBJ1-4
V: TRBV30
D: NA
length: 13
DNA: TGTGCCTGGAGGGGGGGGGAAGGAGAAAAACTGTTTTTT
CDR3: CAWRGGEGEKLFF

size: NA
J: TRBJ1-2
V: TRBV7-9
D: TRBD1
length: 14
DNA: TGTGCCAGCAGCTTAGGACAGGGGCCCTATGGCTACACCTTC
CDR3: CASSLGQGPYGYTF

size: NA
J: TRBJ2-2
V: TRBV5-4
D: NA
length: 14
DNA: TGTGCCAGCAGCTTGCAGGGGTCCACCGGGGAGCTGTTTTTT
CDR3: CASSLQGSTGELFF

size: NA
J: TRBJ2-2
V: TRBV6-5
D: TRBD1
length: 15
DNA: TGTGCCAGCAGAAGGCCTGACAGGGACACCGGGGAGCTGTTTTTT
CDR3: CASRRPDRDTGELFF

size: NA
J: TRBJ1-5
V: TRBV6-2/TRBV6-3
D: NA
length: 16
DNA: TGTGCCAGCAGTCCCTGGACAGCCCATAGCAATCAGCCCCAGCATTTT
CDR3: CASSPWTAHSNQPQHF

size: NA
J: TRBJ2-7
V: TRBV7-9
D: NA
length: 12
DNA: TGTGCCAGCAGCTTAGGGAGGTACGAGCAGTACTTC
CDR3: CASSLGRYEQYF

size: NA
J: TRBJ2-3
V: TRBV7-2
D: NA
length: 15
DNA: TGTGCCAGCAGCTTAGGAACTAGCTTTTCAGATACGCAGTATTTT
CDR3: CASSLGTSFSDTQYF

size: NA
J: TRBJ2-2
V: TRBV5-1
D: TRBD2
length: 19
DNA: TGCGCCAGCAGCTTGGCCGGACTAGCGGGGGGAACGAACACCGGGGAGCTGTTTTTT
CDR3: CASSLAGLAGGTNTGELFF

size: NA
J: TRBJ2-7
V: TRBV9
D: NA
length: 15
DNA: TGTGCCAGCAGCGTGGGAGACCCGGGGATCTACGAGCAGTACTTC
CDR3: CASSVGDPGIYEQYF

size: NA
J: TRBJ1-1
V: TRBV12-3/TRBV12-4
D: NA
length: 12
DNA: TGTGCCAGCAGTTTGGGAGATACTGAAGCTTTCTTT
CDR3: CASSLGDTEAFF

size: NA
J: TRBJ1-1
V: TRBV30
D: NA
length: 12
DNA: TGTGCCTGGAGCCCCCCGCGCGCTGAAGCTTTCTTT
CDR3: CAWSPPRAEAFF

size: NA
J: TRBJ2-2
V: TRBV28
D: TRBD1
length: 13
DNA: TGTGCCAGCGGCGGACAGGGAAACGGGGAGCTGTTTTTT
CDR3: CASGGQGNGELFF

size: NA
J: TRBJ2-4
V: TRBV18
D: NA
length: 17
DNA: TGTGCCAGCTCACCACAATCGGCCGGGGTAGCCAAAAACATTCAGTACTTC
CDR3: CASSPQSAGVAKNIQYF

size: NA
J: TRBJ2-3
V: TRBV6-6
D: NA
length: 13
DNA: TGTGCCAGCAGTCTAAGGCTCGGGGATACGCAGTATTTT
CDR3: CASSLRLGDTQYF

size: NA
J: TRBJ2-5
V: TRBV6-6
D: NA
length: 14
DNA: TGTGCCAGCAGCCTTTGGCAGGGCCAAGAGACCCAGTACTTC
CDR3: CASSLWQGQETQYF

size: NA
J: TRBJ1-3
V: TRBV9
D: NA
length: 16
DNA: TGTGCCAGCAGCGTTCAGGGGTCCACCTCTGGAAACACCATATATTTT
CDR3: CASSVQGSTSGNTIYF

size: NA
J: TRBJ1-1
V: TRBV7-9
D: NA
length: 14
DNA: TGTGCCAGCAGCTGGGCGGACTCAAACACTGAAGCTTTCTTT
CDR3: CASSWADSNTEAFF

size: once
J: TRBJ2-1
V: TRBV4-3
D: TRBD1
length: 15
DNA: TGCGCCAGCAGCCAAGTGGGGACAGGGGGCGAAGAGCAGTTCTTC
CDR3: CASSQVGTGGEEQFF

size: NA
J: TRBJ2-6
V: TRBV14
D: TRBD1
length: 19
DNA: TGTGCCAGCAGCCAAGATTGGGGACAGGGCCACTCTGGGGCCAACGTCCTGACTTTC
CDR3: CASSQDWGQGHSGANVLTF

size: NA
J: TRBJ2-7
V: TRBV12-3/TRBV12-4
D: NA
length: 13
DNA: TGTGCCAGCAGGGACAGAAATACCTACGAGCAGTACTTC
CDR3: CASRDRNTYEQYF

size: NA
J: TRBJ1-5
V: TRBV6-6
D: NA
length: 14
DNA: TGTGCCAGCAGTCGAGGACAGCTCAATCAGCCCCAGCATTTT
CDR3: CASSRGQLNQPQHF

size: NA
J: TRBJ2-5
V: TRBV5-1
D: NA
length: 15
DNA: TGCGCCAGCAGCTGGGTCGGGGGAGAAGGAGAGACCCAGTACTTC
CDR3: CASSWVGGEGETQYF

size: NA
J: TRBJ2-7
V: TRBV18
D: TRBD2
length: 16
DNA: TGTGCCAGCTCACCACCGAACGGCGGGAGCTCCTACGAGCAGTACTTC
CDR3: CASSPPNGGSSYEQYF

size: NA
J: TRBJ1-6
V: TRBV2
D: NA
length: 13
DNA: TGTGCCAGCAACCCGAGGGGGACTTCACCCCTCCACTTT
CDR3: CASNPRGTSPLHF

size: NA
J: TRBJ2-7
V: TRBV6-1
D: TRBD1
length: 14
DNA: TGTGCCAGCAGTGACGACAGGGGACCCTACGAGCAGTACTTC
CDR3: CASSDDRGPYEQYF

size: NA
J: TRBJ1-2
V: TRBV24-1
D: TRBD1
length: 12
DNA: TGTGCCACCAGTACAGGGGGCGATGGCTACACCTTC
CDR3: CATSTGGDGYTF

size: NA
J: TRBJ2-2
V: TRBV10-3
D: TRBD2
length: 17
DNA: TGTGCCATCAAGGACATCCCAGCGGGGGGGAACACCGGGGAGCTGTTTTTT
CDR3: CAIKDIPAGGNTGELFF

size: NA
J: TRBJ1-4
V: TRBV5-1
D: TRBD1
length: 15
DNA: TGCGCCAGCAGCCCGACAACAGGGGTGGGGGAAAAACTGTTTTTT
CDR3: CASSPTTGVGEKLFF

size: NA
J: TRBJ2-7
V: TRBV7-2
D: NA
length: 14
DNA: TGTGCCAGCAGCTACGGTTCTAACTCCTACGAGCAGTACTTC
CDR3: CASSYGSNSYEQYF

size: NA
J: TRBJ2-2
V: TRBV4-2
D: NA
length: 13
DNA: TGTGCCAGCAGCCAAGAGGCGGGAGGGGAGCTGTTTTTT
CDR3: CASSQEAGGELFF

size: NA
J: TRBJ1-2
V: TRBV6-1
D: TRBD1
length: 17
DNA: TGTGCCAGCAGTGAACTTTGGGGACAGTCGGTTAACTATGGCTACACCTTC
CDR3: CASSELWGQSVNYGYTF

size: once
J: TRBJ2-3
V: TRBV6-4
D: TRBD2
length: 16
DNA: TGTGCCAGCAGTGCTAATGGCGGGAGGGCCACAGATACGCAGTATTTT
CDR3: CASSANGGRATDTQYF

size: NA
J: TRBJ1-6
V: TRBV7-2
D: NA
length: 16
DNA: TGTGCCAGCAGCTTAGCCTCCGCAGGGGCAGGGTCACCCCTCCACTTT
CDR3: CASSLASAGAGSPLHF

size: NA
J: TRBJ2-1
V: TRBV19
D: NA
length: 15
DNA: TGTGCCAGTAGCCAGGAGGGCCATGGCATGGGTGAGCAGTTCTTC
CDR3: CASSQEGHGMGEQFF

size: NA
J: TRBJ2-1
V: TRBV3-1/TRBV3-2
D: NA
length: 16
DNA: TGTGCCAGCAGCCCCCCTACCCGGACAGTCCACAATGAGCAGTTCTTC
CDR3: CASSPPTRTVHNEQFF

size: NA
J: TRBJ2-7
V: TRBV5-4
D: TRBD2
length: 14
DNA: TGTGCCAGCAGCTCTCCGGGACTAGGCTACGAGCAGTACTTC
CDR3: CASSSPGLGYEQYF

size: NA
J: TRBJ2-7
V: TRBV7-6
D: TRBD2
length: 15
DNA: TGTGCCAGCAGCGGGGGGGGAGCGGGGAGCGGCGAGCAGTACTTC
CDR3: CASSGGGAGSGEQYF

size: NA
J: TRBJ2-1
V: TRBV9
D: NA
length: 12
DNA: TGTGCCAGCAGCGCCTTGGGGGGTGAGCAGTTCTTC
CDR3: CASSALGGEQFF

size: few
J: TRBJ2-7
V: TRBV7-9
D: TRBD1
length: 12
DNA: TGTGCCAGCAGCTTGGGACAGGGAGGGGAGTACTTC
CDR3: CASSLGQGGEYF

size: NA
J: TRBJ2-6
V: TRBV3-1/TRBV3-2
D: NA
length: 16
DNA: TGTGCCAGCAGGCAAATCGGTCGCTCTGGGGCCAACGTCCTGACTTTC
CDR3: CASRQIGRSGANVLTF

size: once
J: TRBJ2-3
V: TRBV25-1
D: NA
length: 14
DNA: TGTGCCAGCAGTGATTTAGGGGGTAGGGATACGCAGTATTTT
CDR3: CASSDLGGRDTQYF

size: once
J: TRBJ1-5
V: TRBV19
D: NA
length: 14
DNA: TGTGCCAGTAGCGCGTTCGAGGGAAACCAGCCCCAGCATTTT
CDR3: CASSAFEGNQPQHF

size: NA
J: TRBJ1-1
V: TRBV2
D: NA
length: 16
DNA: TGTGCCAGCAGTGAACAAGGACAGATTACCAACACGGGAGCTTTCTTT
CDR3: CASSEQGQITNTGAFF

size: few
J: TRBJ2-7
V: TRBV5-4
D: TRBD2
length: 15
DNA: TGTGCCAGCAGCCTAAACCGGGAGGCGCCCTACGAGCAGTACTTC
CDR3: CASSLNREAPYEQYF

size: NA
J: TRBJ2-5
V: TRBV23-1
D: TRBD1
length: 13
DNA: TGCGCCAGCACCGGAACAGGGGCGGAGACCCAGTACTTC
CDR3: CASTGTGAETQYF

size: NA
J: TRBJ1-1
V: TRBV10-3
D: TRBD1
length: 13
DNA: TGTGCCATCAGTGGACAGGGGAACACTGAAGCTTTCTTT
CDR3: CAISGQGNTEAFF

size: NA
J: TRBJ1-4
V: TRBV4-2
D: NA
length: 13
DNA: TGTGCCAGCAGCCAAGATGTGGGAGGAAAACTGTTTTTT
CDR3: CASSQDVGGKLFF

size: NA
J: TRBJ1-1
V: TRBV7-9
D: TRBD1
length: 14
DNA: TGTGCCAGCAGCCCCCGACAGGGGGGGACTGAAGCTTTCTTT
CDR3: CASSPRQGGTEAFF

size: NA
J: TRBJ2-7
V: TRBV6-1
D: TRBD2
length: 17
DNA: TGTGCCAGCAGTGACCCGACTAGCGGGGGATTCCTGAACGAGCAGTACTTC
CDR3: CASSDPTSGGFLNEQYF

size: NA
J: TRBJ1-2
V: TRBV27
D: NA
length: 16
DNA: TGTGCCAGCAGTTTATCCCCCAGGACAGTCGTCTATGGCTACACCTTC
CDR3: CASSLSPRTVVYGYTF

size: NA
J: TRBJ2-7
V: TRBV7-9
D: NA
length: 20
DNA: TGTGCCAGCAGCAATTGGCTCACCGGGACATTATCCCCGAGCTCCTACGAGCAGTACTTC
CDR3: CASSNWLTGTLSPSSYEQYF

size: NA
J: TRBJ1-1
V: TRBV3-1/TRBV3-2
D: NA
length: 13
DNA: TGTGCCAGCAGCCAGGAGGCGTTGGGTGAAGCTTTCTTT
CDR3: CASSQEALGEAFF

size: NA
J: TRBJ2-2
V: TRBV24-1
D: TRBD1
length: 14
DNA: TGTGCCACATCCCTGACAGGGAGCACCGGGGAGCTGTTTTTT
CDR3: CATSLTGSTGELFF

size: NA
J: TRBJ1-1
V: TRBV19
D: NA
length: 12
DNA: TGTGCCAGTAGGAGGAGTAGCACTGAAGCTTTCTTT
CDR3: CASRRSSTEAFF